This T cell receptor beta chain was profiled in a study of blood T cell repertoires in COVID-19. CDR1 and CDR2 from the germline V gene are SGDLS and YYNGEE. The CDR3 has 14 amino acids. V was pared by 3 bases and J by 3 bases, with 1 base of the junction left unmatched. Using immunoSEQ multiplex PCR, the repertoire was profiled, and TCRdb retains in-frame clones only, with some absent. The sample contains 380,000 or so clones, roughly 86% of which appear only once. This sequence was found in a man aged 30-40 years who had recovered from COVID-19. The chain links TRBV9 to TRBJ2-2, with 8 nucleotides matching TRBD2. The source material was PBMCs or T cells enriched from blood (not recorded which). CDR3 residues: CASSAGGDTGELFF. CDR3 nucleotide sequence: TGTGCCAGCAGCGCGGGGGGGGACACCGGGGAGCTGTTTTTT.